These 5 T cell receptor beta chains share one sample of origin, sequenced in a study of shared clonotypes between healthy human individuals. Measured with immunoSEQ multiplex PCR; TCRdb has only the in-frame clones, and not every one. This sample yields about 490,000 clones, of which over 60% are seen a single time; 10% to 15% belongs to the top ten. Material for sequencing was PBMCs. These TCRs come from a woman aged 40 to 50 in good health. Some clones in this sample may be carry-over from other donors' samples.

This clone has a handful of counts. The chain is built from TRBV7-2 and TRBJ2-4, with 7 bases lining up with TRBD1. Germline CDR1 reads SGHTA; CDR2 reads FQGNSA. The junction had 9 bases not matched to a gene; V was cut back by 5 bases and J by 8 bases. CDR3 length equals 14 residues. CDR3 in DNA: TGTGCCAGCAGCCCCCCAGGGGGTCGGGACATTCAGTACTTC. It specifies CASSPPGGRDIQYF.

This clone was counted a few times. V is TRBV30 and J is TRBJ1-2; D uncertain. The CDR3 length is 14 residues. Germline V gene data show CDR1 as GTSNPN and CDR2 as SVGIG (reference sequence). With 0 bases removed from V and 2 bases from J, the gap between germline ends came to 10 bases. CDR3 protein: CAWSVGRRNYGYTF. The CDR3 coding sequence is TGTGCCTGGAGTGTAGGTAGGAGAAACTATGGCTACACCTTC.

The V and J genes are TRBV19 and TRBJ2-3; TRBD1 or TRBD2 may be the D gene (6 bases each). The germline V and J ends were trimmed by 7 bases and 3 bases, with 17 bases remaining between them. The CDR3 consists of 15 residues. The V gene's germline CDR1 is LNHDA and CDR2 SQIVND (reference sequence). The CDR3 bases are TGTGCCAGTACCCCCGAGGGGGGAGCGACAGATACGCAGTATTTT. It encodes CASTPEGGATDTQYF.

This clone was observed at least ten times. V and J are TRBV11-2 and TRBJ2-1; 7 bases fit TRBD2. V was clipped by 5 bases and J by 12 bases; unmatched bases: 7. Germline CDR1 SGHAT, CDR2 FQNNGV. This CDR3 spans 12 amino acids. The CDR3 nucleotides are TGTGCCAGCAGCCCCGGGGGGACCCGGCAGTTCTTC. As protein: CASSPGGTRQFF. Using reference TRBV11-2 and TRBJ2-1 for the parts outside the CDR3, the full variable domain is EAGVAQSPRYKIIEKRQSVAFWCNPISGHATLYWYQQILGQGPKLLIQFQNNGVVDDSQLPKDRFSAERLKGVDSTLKIQPAKLEDSAVYLCASSPGGTRQFFGPGTRLTVL.

The CDR3 is CASSQALGRGNTEAFF. CDR3 nucleotide sequence: TGTGCCAGCAGCCAAGCCTTGGGGAGGGGGAACACTGAAGCTTTCTTT. The chain recombines TRBV4-2 with TRBJ1-1; D might be TRBD1 (5 bases). Trimming took 1 base from V and 1 from J, leaving 13 bases between them. Per the germline V gene, CDR1 is LGHNA and CDR2 is YNFKEQ. CDR3 length equals 16 residues.